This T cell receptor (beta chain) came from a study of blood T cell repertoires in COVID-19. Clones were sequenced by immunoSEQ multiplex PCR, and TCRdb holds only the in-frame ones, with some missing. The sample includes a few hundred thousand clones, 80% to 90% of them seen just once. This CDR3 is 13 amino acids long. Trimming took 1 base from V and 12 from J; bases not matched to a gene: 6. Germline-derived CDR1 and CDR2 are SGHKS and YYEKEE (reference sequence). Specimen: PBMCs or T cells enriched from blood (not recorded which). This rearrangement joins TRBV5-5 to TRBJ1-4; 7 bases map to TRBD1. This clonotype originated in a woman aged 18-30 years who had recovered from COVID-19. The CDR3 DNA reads TGTGCCAGCAGCTTGCGGACCCAGGGGGAACTGTTTTTT. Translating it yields CASSLRTQGELFF. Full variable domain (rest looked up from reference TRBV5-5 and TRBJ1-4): DAGVTQSPTHLIKTRGQQVTLRCSPISGHKSVSWYQQVLGQGPQFIFQYYEKEERGRGNFPDRFSARQFPNYSSELNVNALLLGDSALYLCASSLRTQGELFFGSGTQLSVL.